Listed below are T cell receptor beta chains from one sample, sequenced in a study of cytomegalovirus exposure and HLA in healthy donors. Sequencing was performed with immunoSEQ multiplex PCR; in TCRdb, only in-frame clones are kept and a portion is missing. The data hold fewer than 200,000 clones, with roughly 80% observed a single time. Sequenced sample: PBMCs. The receptors were gathered from a man aged 35 to 55 in good health and CMV-seronegative. CDR3s include the opening cysteine and the closing phenylalanine or tryptophan. The D gene is left open where the match is weak. Rows give clone size only sometimes, using once, few, many, or a class for an expanded clone.

j_gene,d_gene,v_gene,abundance,CDR3nt,CDR3aa
TRBJ2-3,TRBD2,TRBV19,NA,TGTGCCAGTAGGGACCTAGGGGCGGGAGGGAGCGCAGATACGCAGTATTTT,CASRDLGAGGSADTQYF
TRBJ2-7,NA,TRBV7-6,NA,TGTGCCAGCAGCTTAGACGCGGGACTCGAGCAGTACTTC,CASSLDAGLEQYF
TRBJ1-5,NA,TRBV30,NA,TGTGCCTGGAGCCACCAACGGGGGGGCACTATCAATCAGCCCCAGCATTTT,CAWSHQRGGTINQPQHF
TRBJ2-7,TRBD1,TRBV5-6,NA,TGTGCCAGCAGCTTCTATAGGACAGGGGTTGAGCAGTACTTC,CASSFYRTGVEQYF
TRBJ2-7,TRBD1,TRBV5-6,NA,TGTGCCAGCAGCTCTGACAGGGGCGGATACGAGCAGTACTTC,CASSSDRGGYEQYF
TRBJ2-1,NA,TRBV20-1,NA,TGCAGTGCTAGAGGAGACAATGAGCAGTTCTTC,CSARGDNEQFF
TRBJ1-4,NA,TRBV7-2,NA,TGTGCCAGCAGCTTAGCGTGGGGGGAGCCTAATGAAAAACTGTTTTTT,CASSLAWGEPNEKLFF
TRBJ1-6,TRBD1,TRBV6-1,NA,TGTGGGACGACAGGGCGGTCCTATAATTCACCCCTCCACTTT,CGTTGRSYNSPLHF
TRBJ2-7,TRBD1,TRBV18,NA,TGTGCCAGCTCACCACCGGGGACAGGGGGCGAGCAGTACTTC,CASSPPGTGGEQYF
TRBJ1-2,TRBD1,TRBV19,NA,TGTGCCAGTAGTCTCCGGGACAGAAGAGGCTACACCTTC,CASSLRDRRGYTF
TRBJ2-1,NA,TRBV9,NA,TGTGCCAGCAGCGCCCAGCACGAGGACAATGAGCAGTTCTTC,CASSAQHEDNEQFF
TRBJ2-7,NA,TRBV5-1,once,TGCGCCAGCAGCTTGCCCCCCGGGACACTAAAGGGTCCCTACGAGCAGTACTTC,CASSLPPGTLKGPYEQYF
TRBJ2-7,NA,TRBV1,NA,TGCACCAGCAGACGCCGAGGGACTAGCGGGATCCTCTGCTACGAGCAGTACTTC,CTSRRRGTSGILCYEQYF
TRBJ1-5,NA,TRBV18,few,TGTGCCAGCTCATCCGGGGGACAGCCCCAGCATTTT,CASSSGGQPQHF
TRBJ1-5,TRBD1,TRBV30,few,TGTGCCTGGAGTGTTCAGGGGGAGAGTCAGCCCCAGCATTTT,CAWSVQGESQPQHF
TRBJ2-5,TRBD2,TRBV7-2,NA,TGTGCCAGCAGCTCCGGGAGGCGGAACCAAGAGACCCAGTACTTC,CASSSGRRNQETQYF
TRBJ2-5,TRBD1,TRBV12-5,NA,TGTGCTAGTGGCAAGGGACAGGGGGCCCAAGAGACCCAGTACTTC,CASGKGQGAQETQYF
TRBJ2-1,TRBD2,TRBV5-4,NA,TGTGCCAGCAGCTTGGCGTATGGGACTAGCGGGCCTGAGCAGTTCTTC,CASSLAYGTSGPEQFF
TRBJ2-3,NA,TRBV18,NA,TGTGCCAGCTCACCCAAAACCACTGAGCAGTATTTT,CASSPKTTEQYF
TRBJ1-2,NA,TRBV5-6,NA,TGTGTCAGCAGCGCCTTAGACAGTTATGATGGCTACACCTTC,CVSSALDSYDGYTF
TRBJ2-5,TRBD1,TRBV5-4,NA,TGTGCCAGCAGCTCGGATGCCCACAGGGGGAAAGAGACCCAGTACTTC,CASSSDAHRGKETQYF
TRBJ1-4,TRBD1,TRBV6-4,few,TGTGCCAGCTCCCAGGGGGCTACTAATGAAAAACTGTTTTTT,CASSQGATNEKLFF
TRBJ1-1,NA,TRBV6-5,once,TGTGCCAGCAGTACAAACAGGGCACCGGGAGCTTTCTTT,CASSTNRAPGAFF
TRBJ2-3,TRBD2,TRBV12-5,NA,TGTGCTAGTGGTTTGCAACTAGCGCCTAGCACAGATACGCAGTATTTT,CASGLQLAPSTDTQYF
TRBJ2-7,NA,TRBV18,NA,TGTGCCAGCTCACCCCGGAGGACCGACTACGAGCAGTACTTC,CASSPRRTDYEQYF
TRBJ1-1,TRBD1,TRBV10-1,NA,TGCGCCAGCAGTGAGGGGACAGGGGCGAACACTGAAGCTTTCTTT,CASSEGTGANTEAFF
TRBJ2-2,NA,TRBV9,NA,TGTGCCAGCAGCATCCCCCGGGTCGGGAACACCGGGGAGCTGTTTTTT,CASSIPRVGNTGELFF
TRBJ1-2,NA,TRBV29-1,NA,TGCAGCGTTGAAGGGGACACTAACTATGGCTACACCTTC,CSVEGDTNYGYTF
TRBJ2-7,NA,TRBV7-9,few,TGTGCCAGCAGCCCATACGAGCAGTACTTC,CASSPYEQYF
TRBJ1-3,NA,TRBV7-8,NA,TGCGCCAGCAGCCCGAGTGATACCGGAAACACCATATATTTT,CASSPSDTGNTIYF
TRBJ1-2,TRBD1,TRBV6-5,few,TGTGCCAGCAGCCCGACAGGGGGCTATGGCTACACCTTC,CASSPTGGYGYTF
TRBJ1-5,TRBD1,TRBV5-6,NA,TGTGCCAGCAGCTTGGCCGGGGACAGGGGTAATCAGCCCCAGCATTTT,CASSLAGDRGNQPQHF
TRBJ1-2,TRBD1,TRBV7-2,NA,TGTGCCAGCAGTTTTAGACCGGGACAGGGAATTCCTAAGGCCTTC,CASSFRPGQGIPKAF
TRBJ1-2,NA,TRBV7-2,NA,TGTGCCAGCAGCCCCGGGGGATATGGCTACACCTTC,CASSPGGYGYTF
TRBJ1-3,NA,TRBV7-9,NA,TGTTCCAGCACCCGGGGGGCAGGACCGTACTCTGGAAACACCATATATTTT,CSSTRGAGPYSGNTIYF
TRBJ2-1,NA,TRBV5-5,NA,TGTGCCAGCAGCTTGGGGCTAGGTATTGGTGAGCAGTTCTTC,CASSLGLGIGEQFF
TRBJ2-3,NA,TRBV6-6,NA,TGTGCCAGCGGCAAGGAGGGGAACACAGATACGCAGTATTTT,CASGKEGNTDTQYF
TRBJ2-1,NA,TRBV7-9,NA,TGTGCCAGCAGCTTCAGCGGCATCAAAGACAATGAGCAGTTCTTC,CASSFSGIKDNEQFF
TRBJ2-1,NA,TRBV19,NA,TGTGCCAGTAGTATAGCAGGCGGGATGACCTACAATGAGCAGTTCTTC,CASSIAGGMTYNEQFF
TRBJ2-1,TRBD2,TRBV10-2,NA,TGCGCCAGCAGTGAGTCTAGGACTAGCGGGCGACCCTACAATGAGCAGTTCTTC,CASSESRTSGRPYNEQFF
TRBJ1-1,TRBD1,TRBV29-1,few,TGCAGCGCAACACAGGGGGCATGGACTGAAGCTTTCTTT,CSATQGAWTEAFF
TRBJ2-2,NA,TRBV10-3,few,TGTGCCATCGACAGGCAAGACAACACCGGGGAGCTGTTTTTT,CAIDRQDNTGELFF
TRBJ2-3,NA,TRBV2,few,TGTGCCAGCAGTGAAACAGTTGAAACGCAGTATTTT,CASSETVETQYF
TRBJ2-7,NA,TRBV18,NA,TGTGCCAGCTCACCACCCGGCTCCTACGAGCAGTACTTC,CASSPPGSYEQYF
TRBJ2-5,NA,TRBV6-5,NA,TGTGCCAGCAGATTCACAGAGCACCAAGAGACCCAGTACTTC,CASRFTEHQETQYF
TRBJ2-7,NA,TRBV5-4,NA,TGTGCCAGCGCGGGCCCCTCCTCCTACGAGCAGTACTTC,CASAGPSSYEQYF
TRBJ1-5,NA,TRBV2,once,TGTGCCAGCAGTAGTCAGGGCGACAATCAGCCCCAGCATTTT,CASSSQGDNQPQHF
TRBJ2-7,TRBD2,TRBV7-2,NA,TGTGCCAGCAGAATTGCGGGGGTAGGATCCTACGAGCAGTACTTC,CASRIAGVGSYEQYF
TRBJ1-3,NA,TRBV7-6,NA,TGTGCCAGCAGCCTACTTACTTCAAGTGTACAGCAGAGCTCTGGAAACACCATATATTTT,CASSLLTSSVQQSSGNTIYF
TRBJ2-5,TRBD2,TRBV5-1,NA,TGCGCCAGCAGTTTTAGCGGGATACCCGGGGAGACCCAGTACTTC,CASSFSGIPGETQYF
TRBJ1-6,NA,TRBV6-6,NA,TGTGCCAGCCGGGGCGGAGACAGGTCCTATAATTCACCCCTCCACTTT,CASRGGDRSYNSPLHF